The rows below give T cell receptor beta chains drawn from one sample of a study of cytomegalovirus exposure and HLA in healthy donors. Measured with immunoSEQ multiplex PCR; TCRdb has only the in-frame clones, and not every one. The table records roughly 120,000 clones, approximately 67% of them present only once. Material for sequencing was PBMCs. The origin of the receptors is a man aged 18 to 30 in good health and CMV-seropositive. CDR3s include the opening cysteine and the closing phenylalanine or tryptophan. Each record gives: V gene, CDR3 protein.

v_gene: TRBV19
CDR3aa: CASSIPGEKYNEQFF

v_gene: TRBV7-2
CDR3aa: CASSLGGTGNPGYTF

v_gene: TRBV5-1
CDR3aa: CASSLTEVNTGELFF

v_gene: TRBV27
CDR3aa: CASSPRGAPLHF

v_gene: TRBV29-1
CDR3aa: CSVEGERGYKDTQYF

v_gene: TRBV5-6
CDR3aa: CASSSAGGGNYEQYF

v_gene: TRBV27
CDR3aa: CASSRGSATNEKLFF

v_gene: TRBV18
CDR3aa: CASSLLDSIYEQYF

v_gene: TRBV7-9
CDR3aa: CASSAISGAGNTIYF

v_gene: TRBV18
CDR3aa: CASSPILGGGNTGELFF

v_gene: TRBV27
CDR3aa: CASSPSGGAKYF

v_gene: TRBV5-6
CDR3aa: CASSETSGGRRGDTQYF

v_gene: TRBV2
CDR3aa: CASKMGGLKFDTQYF

v_gene: TRBV7-9
CDR3aa: CAGKVGRPHGYTF

v_gene: TRBV11-1
CDR3aa: CASSLIGGPGGYTF

v_gene: TRBV30
CDR3aa: CAWSETSRGVTEAFF

v_gene: TRBV11-2
CDR3aa: CASSLDRGQPQHF

v_gene: TRBV28
CDR3aa: CASSFTAPRRTEAFF

v_gene: TRBV29-1
CDR3aa: CSVANNEKLFF

v_gene: TRBV19
CDR3aa: CASSLGGGNEKLFF

v_gene: TRBV7-9
CDR3aa: CASSRDRGNQPQHF

v_gene: TRBV9
CDR3aa: CASSVKRGGGETQYF

v_gene: TRBV6-1
CDR3aa: CASAPGQENQPQHF

v_gene: TRBV28
CDR3aa: CASSLDNSRGRGFF

v_gene: TRBV5-4
CDR3aa: CASSLSGGPDTQYF

v_gene: TRBV7-9
CDR3aa: CASSLSGKDGYTF

v_gene: TRBV2
CDR3aa: CASSESGLASDEQFF

v_gene: TRBV6-1
CDR3aa: CASSRRTDNQPQHF

v_gene: TRBV6-1
CDR3aa: CASSPTGTGEYF

v_gene: TRBV5-1
CDR3aa: CASSFMTGSGNTIYF

v_gene: TRBV5-6
CDR3aa: CASSPGWSSYNEQFF

v_gene: TRBV9
CDR3aa: CASSVGGTFGQYF

v_gene: TRBV13
CDR3aa: CASSLGVAGGLPDTQYF

v_gene: TRBV7-7
CDR3aa: CASSLNRGYQETQYF

v_gene: TRBV7-2
CDR3aa: CASTGGLQETQYF

v_gene: TRBV7-9
CDR3aa: CASSLSGGAAGELFF

v_gene: TRBV19
CDR3aa: CATRLTGEVSPLHF

v_gene: TRBV10-1
CDR3aa: CASSEYRDYGYTF

v_gene: TRBV6-6
CDR3aa: CASTPGTGYEQYF

v_gene: TRBV7-9
CDR3aa: CASSLGRQGQGSYSEQFF

v_gene: TRBV10-2
CDR3aa: CASRALDQGQPQHF

v_gene: TRBV7-6
CDR3aa: CASSSTGELFF

v_gene: TRBV10-1
CDR3aa: CASSEFETSGVITYNEQFF

v_gene: TRBV7-8
CDR3aa: CASSLGLAGGANTGELFF

v_gene: TRBV7-9
CDR3aa: CASSPGAGTDTQYF

v_gene: TRBV5-1
CDR3aa: CASSLTGGHGYTF

v_gene: TRBV19
CDR3aa: CASSVGGAYEQYF

v_gene: TRBV5-4
CDR3aa: CASSRIQRGAGTDTQYF

v_gene: TRBV11-1
CDR3aa: CASSLRGLAWSYNEQFF

v_gene: TRBV27
CDR3aa: CASAPGQGTDTQYF

v_gene: TRBV7-9
CDR3aa: CASSQGQGYQPQHF

v_gene: TRBV11-2
CDR3aa: CASSILGTGGPNQPQHF

v_gene: TRBV5-1
CDR3aa: CASSPGGLAGYEQYF

v_gene: TRBV6-4
CDR3aa: CASRGGGREQYF

v_gene: TRBV29-1
CDR3aa: CSAQRGQGKIGAQYF